This T cell receptor (beta chain) derives from a study of blood T cell repertoires in COVID-19. This table comes from immunoSEQ multiplex PCR, and its TCRdb copy is limited to in-frame clones, with some not included. The sample contains about 270,000 clones, more than 70% of which appear only once. The sequence was obtained from a woman between 18 and 30 years old with acute or convalescent COVID-19. The specimen sequenced was peripheral blood.

The CDR3 spells CASSPPSGPSNEQFF. The CDR3 coding sequence is TGTGCCAGCAGCCCCCCTAGCGGGCCCAGCAATGAGCAGTTCTTC. V gene TRBV7-9 combines with J gene TRBJ2-1; TRBD2 matches at 8 bases. Germline-derived CDR1 and CDR2 are SEHNR and FQNEAQ (reference sequence). V was clipped by 5 bases and J by 6 bases; unmatched bases: 9. The CDR3 length is 15 residues.